A single sample is the source of the 27 T cell receptor beta chains below, sequenced in a study of T cells in Graves' hyperthyroidism and ophthalmopathy (dated by TCRdb to the late 2010s). The method was multiplex PCR. Reads for this sample came from an Illumina HiSeq 2000. TCR beta CDR3 regions were amplified from RNA transcripts. A first-round RT-PCR of the TCR CDR3 used the HTBI primer set with the Qiagen OneStep RT-PCR kit. TCRdb reworked the public reads: Q25 trimming with fastp, MiXCR clone assembly, productive beta chains retained. Entries that share a CDR3 protein sequence are merged under the most common genes and DNA. The sample table holds about 740,000 distinct CDR3 sequences, of which 11% to 15% were seen once. 10% of the sample rests with the top ten. The sample consisted of blood. The receptors originated from a woman between 18 and 30 years old with Graves' hyperthyroidism.

This clonotype was picked up a small number of times. V and J are TRBV2 and TRBJ2-2; 9 nucleotides line up with TRBD2. Germline CDR1 and CDR2: SNHLY and FYNNEI. The CDR3 runs to 17 residues. V shed 4 bases, J shed 3 bases, and the junction held 9 bases outside the gene matches. For the CDR3, the DNA is TGTGCCAGCAGTGGAGGAGGCGGGAGGGGTGACACCGGGGAGCTGTTTTTT. Translation gives CASSGGGGRGDTGELFF.

This clonotype was picked up a small number of times. The chain has TRBV7-2 and TRBJ2-1, with 11 bases lining up with TRBD1. V was pared by 4 bases and J by 7 bases, with 9 bases of the junction left unmatched. The CDR3 has 16 amino acids. The germline V gene encodes CDR1 SGHTA and CDR2 FQGNSA. The CDR3 loop reads CASSWHRDRGINEQFF. CDR3 DNA: TGTGCCAGCAGCTGGCACCGGGACAGGGGGATTAATGAGCAGTTCTTC.

This clonotype was detected many times. The chain recombines TRBV6-1 with TRBJ1-5; a weak D match, TRBD1 (6 bases). CDR1 is MNHNS, CDR2 SASEGT, per germline. Trimming took off 7 bases at V and 9 bases at J, with 22 bases between the two ends. The CDR3 length is 15 residues. CDR3 region: CASTPPGADGWPQHF. The CDR3 DNA is TGTGCCAGCACCCCCCCAGGGGCGGATGGGTGGCCCCAGCATTTT.

This clonotype has at least ten counts. The CDR3 loop is CATSRGSGASKSNTEAFF. CDR3 nucleotides: TGTGCCACCAGCAGAGGTTCAGGGGCCTCCAAATCGAACACTGAAGCTTTCTTT. The rearrangement links TRBV15 to TRBJ1-1; a possible D gene is TRBD1 (6 bases). V was trimmed by 1 base and J by 1 base, leaving 19 bases between them. Germline V lookup: CDR1 LNHNV, CDR2 YYDKDF (reference sequence). The CDR3 extends over 18 amino acids. The variable domain in full, completed from reference TRBV15 and TRBJ1-1, reads DAMVIQNPRYQVTQFGKPVTLSCSQTLNHNVMYWYQQKSSQAPKLLFHYYDKDFNNEADTPDNFQSRRPNTSFCFLDIRSPGLGDTAMYLCATSRGSGASKSNTEAFFGQGTRLTVV.

The rearrangement links TRBV20-1 to TRBJ1-4; D possibly corresponds to TRBD1 (6 bases). Germline CDR1 is DFQATT and CDR2 is SNEGSKA (reference sequence). Trimming pared 4 bases from V and 4 bases from J, leaving 7 bases between. CDR3 length: 12 amino acids. CDR3 in DNA: TGCAGTGCTAAGGGGGATAATGAAAAACTGTTTTTT. As protein: CSAKGDNEKLFF.

The gene calls are TRBV11-2 and TRBJ2-1, with 13 nucleotides matching TRBD2. Germline CDR1 is SGHAT and CDR2 is FQNNGV. Germline trimming cut 3 bases from V and 0 bases from J; bases unmatched to any gene: 2. The CDR3 consists of 17 residues. The chain's CDR3 is CASSFGTSGTSYNEQFF. The CDR3 nucleotides are TGTGCCAGCAGCTTCGGGACTAGCGGGACCTCCTACAATGAGCAGTTCTTC.

The chain uses TRBV20-1 and TRBJ2-6, with D unresolved. CDR1 DFQATT and CDR2 SNEGSKA come from the germline V gene (reference sequence). Trimming shortened V by 3 bases and J by 4 bases, and 10 bases separated the two germline ends. The CDR3 has 14 amino acids. The CDR3 region is CSASPVTGANVLTF. The DNA for the CDR3 is TGCAGTGCTAGTCCGGTAACCGGGGCCAACGTCCTGACTTTC.

A few counts support this clonotype. A junction boundary mismatches the germline segment, possibly from a read error. The CDR3 sequence is CASSLNARIGINAGELFF. Written as DNA, the CDR3 is TGTGCCAGCAGCTTAAACGCTAGAATCGGAATCAACGCCGGGGAGCTGTTCTTT. The rearrangement links TRBV7-3 to TRBJ2-2; perhaps TRBD2 as D (5 bases). This CDR3 comprises 18 residues. Germline CDR1 is SGHTA and CDR2 is FQGTGA.

Many counts were recorded for this clonotype. The chain combines TRBV7-9 with TRBJ2-7; 9 nucleotides agree with TRBD1. Germline values: CDR1 SEHNR, CDR2 FQNEAQ (reference sequence). The J segment lost 4 bases and the V segment lost 5 bases, leaving 6 bases of the junction unmatched. The CDR3 totals 14 residues. The CDR3 region is CASSLGQGFYEQYF. The CDR3 DNA reads as TGTGCCAGCAGCCTCGGACAGGGGTTTTACGAGCAGTACTTC. Full variable domain (outside the CDR3, taken from reference TRBV7-9 and TRBJ2-7): DTGVSQNPRHKITKRGQNVTFRCDPISEHNRLYWYRQTLGQGPEFLTYFQNEAQLEKSRLLSDRFSAERPKGSFSTLEIQRTEQGDSAMYLCASSLGQGFYEQYFGPGTRLTVT.

This chain connects TRBV29-1 to TRBJ2-5, with 11 bases that match TRBD2. Trimming at V came to 8 bases and at J to 1 base, leaving 9 bases not matched to a gene. The CDR3 runs to 15 residues. The V gene's germline CDR1 is SQVTM and CDR2 ANQGSEA. The CDR3 protein is CSSYGTSGLQETQYF. As DNA, the CDR3 is TGCAGCTCCTATGGGACTAGCGGACTCCAAGAGACCCAGTACTTC.

V and J are TRBV7-8 and TRBJ2-7, with TRBD2 identical over 7 bases. J lost 3 bases, V lost 6 bases, and 11 bases had no gene match. Germline V gene data show CDR1 as SGHVS and CDR2 as FQNEAQ. This CDR3 region has 15 residues. The CDR3 loop is CASRAWAGVGYEQYF. The DNA for the CDR3 is TGTGCCAGCAGGGCCTGGGCGGGAGTGGGCTACGAGCAGTACTTC.

The rearrangement links TRBV28 to TRBJ1-2; weak D call: TRBD1 (5 bases). CDR3 size: 14 residues. V lost 6 bases and J 12 bases, leaving 23 bases between the germline ends. Germline V gene lookup returns CDR1 MDHEN and CDR2 SYDVKM. As DNA, the CDR3 is TGTGCCAGCAGCCATCGCTCGACCTGGGACGTCCACACCTTC. Its translation: CASSHRSTWDVHTF.

This clonotype has at least ten counts. V and J are TRBV20-1 and TRBJ2-4; 7 bases line up with TRBD1. J gave up 3 bases and V 6 bases, and 2 bases lay outside the gene matches. Germline V gene data show CDR1 as DFQATT and CDR2 as SNEGSKA (reference sequence). The CDR3 has 12 amino acids. CDR3 sequence: CSAQGSKNIQYF. CDR3 nucleotide sequence: TGCAGTGCACAGGGGAGCAAAAACATTCAGTACTTC.

This clonotype appeared many times. This chain uses TRBV13 with TRBJ1-1, with unresolved D. Germline V CDR1 and CDR2: PRHDT, FYEKMQ (reference sequence). V was shortened by 7 bases and J by 1 base, with 10 bases between the two germline ends. The CDR3 runs to 13 residues. CDR3 nucleotide sequence: TGTGCCAGCACCCTGGGTCCGAACACTGAAGCTTTCTTT. This gives the protein CASTLGPNTEAFF.

CDR3 DNA sequence: TGTGCCTGGAACTCCGGGACAGACCTTCCTGGAAACACCATATATTTT. It is translated as CAWNSGTDLPGNTIYF. This rearrangement joins TRBV30 to TRBJ1-3; 7 bases agree with TRBD1. CDR3 size: 16 residues. Germline CDR1 and CDR2: GTSNPN and SVGIG (reference sequence). J was trimmed by 2 bases and V by 4 bases; bases with no gene match: 11.

The chain uses TRBV4-3 and TRBJ2-2, with D possibly being TRBD2 (5 bases). From germline, CDR1 is LGHNA and CDR2 YSLEER. This CDR3 is built from 22 residues. The V gene lost 7 bases and the J gene lost 0 bases, with 33 bases spanning the gap. CDR3 DNA: TGCGCCAGCATTAAGCAGCCAAGAAAACTGGTAGAGGACTCAGCGAACACCGGGGAGCTGTTTTTT. This sequence encodes CASIKQPRKLVEDSANTGELFF.

This clonotype was counted at least ten times. CDR3 in DNA: TGTGCCAGCAGTGAACCCTCTACAGGGGGGAGAGAGACCCAGTACTTC. It encodes CASSEPSTGGRETQYF. This chain uses TRBV25-1 with TRBJ2-5; TRBD1 matches at 8 bases. From germline, CDR1 is MGHDK and CDR2 SYGVNS. The junction had 9 bases not matched to a gene; V was cut back by 2 bases and J by 4 bases. CDR3 length: 16 residues.

This clonotype was seen ten or more times. The chain has TRBV2 and TRBJ2-5, with 11 bases matching TRBD2. The V segment lost 7 bases and the J segment 2 bases; nucleotides outside the gene matches: 6. Germline CDR1 is SNHLY and CDR2 is FYNNEI. The CDR3 loop spans 15 amino acids. The CDR3 region is CASIRLAGGQETQYF. CDR3 sequence (DNA): TGTGCCAGCATCCGCCTAGCGGGAGGACAAGAGACCCAGTACTTC. Based on the CDR3 plus reference TRBV2 and TRBJ2-5, the full variable domain is EPEVTQTPSHQVTQMGQEVILRCVPISNHLYFYWYRQILGQKVEFLVSFYNNEISEKSEIFDDQFSVERPDGSNFTLKIRSTKLEDSAMYFCASIRLAGGQETQYFGPGTRLLVL.

The chain couples TRBV12-3 or TRBV12-4 to TRBJ1-4; no clear D gene. The CDR3 covers 13 residues. V lost 10 bases and J 1 base, leaving 10 bases between the germline ends. CDR3 amino acids: CATHSGTNEKLFF. The CDR3, as DNA: TGTGCCACCCACTCAGGAACTAATGAAAAACTGTTTTTT.

Ten or more counts support this clonotype. The chain links TRBV27 to TRBJ1-1; D unclear. V shed 5 bases and J shed 1 base, with 8 bases lying between them. The CDR3 spans 13 residues. CDR1 MNHEY and CDR2 SMNVEV come from the germline V gene (reference sequence). The CDR3 protein is CASSLQQNTEAFF. In DNA form, the CDR3 reads TGTGCCAGCAGTCTTCAGCAGAACACTGAAGCTTTCTTT.

The chain combines TRBV5-4 with TRBJ2-1; TRBD1 matches at 8 bases. V shed 4 bases, J shed 4 bases, and the junction held 7 bases outside the gene matches. The CDR3 totals 15 residues. Germline assignment: CDR1 SGHNT and CDR2 YYREEE (reference sequence). CDR3: CASSGGTGSYNEQFF. The CDR3 DNA follows: TGTGCCAGCAGCGGAGGGACAGGTTCGTACAATGAGCAGTTCTTC.

At least ten counts were recorded for this clonotype. V and J are TRBV20-1 and TRBJ1-4; D unclear. Germline-derived CDR1 and CDR2 are DFQATT and SNEGSKA (reference sequence). V lost 3 bases to trimming and J lost 3 bases, with 5 bases between them. The CDR3 extends over 12 amino acids. Here the CDR3 DNA reads TGCAGTGCTAGGGGTTCTAATGAAAAACTGTTTTTT. As protein: CSARGSNEKLFF.

This clonotype was found a few times. The rearrangement joins TRBV6-1 to TRBJ2-7; D uncertain. Deletions cut 7 bases from V and 0 bases from J, with 10 bases between. CDR3 length: 13 residues. CDR1 MNHNS and CDR2 SASEGT come from the germline V gene. This CDR3 reads CASTVSSSYEQYF. The CDR3 DNA sequence: TGTGCCAGCACAGTGAGTAGCTCCTACGAGCAGTACTTC.

Many counts were recorded for this clonotype. The chain recombines TRBV20-1 with TRBJ1-5; no firm D call. Trimming removed 4 bases from V and 3 bases from J, with 16 bases in between. CDR3 length: 15 residues. Germline V gives CDR1 DFQATT, CDR2 SNEGSKA (reference sequence). The CDR3: CSANPLGGNNQPQHF. The DNA of the CDR3 is TGCAGTGCTAACCCACTCGGAGGGAACAATCAGCCCCAGCATTTT.

The table lists this clonotype with many counts. The chain joins TRBV6-2 or TRBV6-3 to TRBJ1-1; D not resolved. The length of the CDR3 is 13 residues. The germline V gene has CDR1 MNHEY and CDR2 SVGEGT. V was shortened by 1 base and J by 5 bases, with 8 bases between the two germline ends. The CDR3 region has the DNA TGTGCCAGCAGTTACTACGGCCAGACTGAAGCTTTCTTT. The encoded protein is CASSYYGQTEAFF.

The table lists this clonotype with many counts. The chain combines TRBV12-3 or TRBV12-4 with TRBJ2-1; D assignment may be TRBD1 or TRBD2 (5 bases each). CDR3 size: 18 residues. V lost 7 bases to trimming and J lost 1 base, with 23 bases between them. For the CDR3, the DNA is TGTGCCAGCACTCTAAGGGGCCCCGGGACGGGATCCTACAATGAGCAGTTCTTC. It yields the protein CASTLRGPGTGSYNEQFF.

V gene TRBV4-3 combines with J gene TRBJ2-7; perhaps TRBD2 as D (5 bases). Germline V gives CDR1 LGHNA, CDR2 YSLEER. This CDR3 is built from 13 residues. The V end lost 4 bases, the J end lost 7 bases, and 14 bases lay between the germline ends. This CDR3 reads CASSRALTGEQYF. The DNA for the CDR3 is TGCGCCAGCAGCCGGGCCCTCACGGGAGAGCAGTACTTC.